These 29 T cell receptor beta chains were all obtained from the same sample, sequenced in a study of blood T cell repertoires in COVID-19. TCRdb's table, derived via immunoSEQ multiplex PCR, lists solely in-frame clones and lacks some. Altogether about 400,000 clones are present, around 87% being singletons, with the ten largest covering approximately 1.8%. The source material was PBMCs or T cells enriched from blood (not recorded which). Receptors originate from a man in his forties in a cohort exposed to, infected with or recovered from COVID-19 (not recorded which).

The chain links TRBV23-1 to TRBJ1-2; unclear D gene. TRBV23-1 is filed as an ORF, its function uncertain. CDR3 length: 15 residues. The V end was cut by 0 bases, the J end by 8 bases, with 16 bases between. The DNA for the CDR3 is TGCGCCAGCAGTCAATCGGGCGAAGACCGTCAAGGCTACACCTTC. This encodes CASSQSGEDRQGYTF.

V is TRBV6-1 and J is TRBJ1-6, with 8 bases lining up with TRBD1. Unmatched junction bases numbered 4, after V lost 5 bases and J lost 7 bases. Germline V lookup: CDR1 MNHNS, CDR2 SASEGT. The CDR3 is 14 amino acids. CDR3 DNA sequence: TGTGCCAGCAGTAAGACAGGGGACAATTCACCCCTCCACTTT. Translation: CASSKTGDNSPLHF.

The chain uses TRBV7-9 and TRBJ2-2; 8 nucleotides agree with TRBD1. J was trimmed by 7 bases and V by 3 bases; bases with no gene match: 10. CDR3 size: 16 residues. CDR1 and CDR2 from the germline V gene are SEHNR and FQNEAQ (reference sequence). DNA for the CDR3: TGTGCCAGCAGCTTGTTGGACAGGGTACTGAACGGGGAGCTGTTTTTT. It codes for CASSLLDRVLNGELFF.

The chain is built from TRBV6-5 and TRBJ1-1; D gene uncertain. V lost 0 bases and J lost 0, with 8 bases in between. CDR1 and CDR2 (germline): MNHEY, SVGAGI. The CDR3 loop spans 15 amino acids. CDR3: CASSYSMRLNTEAFF. In DNA, the CDR3 is TGTGCCAGCAGTTACTCAATGAGGCTGAACACTGAAGCTTTCTTT.

This chain links TRBV6-5 with TRBJ1-3; 8 bases are shared with TRBD1. This CDR3 has 14 amino acids. Germline assignment: CDR1 MNHEY and CDR2 SVGAGI. J gave up 2 bases and V 4 bases, and 1 base lay outside the gene matches. The CDR3 spells CASSWGQAGNTIYF. The CDR3 region has the DNA TGTGCCAGCAGTTGGGGACAGGCTGGAAACACCATATATTTT.

This chain links TRBV7-9 with TRBJ2-1, with D possibly TRBD2 on 5 matching bases. V lost 0 bases and J 4 bases, leaving 10 bases between the germline ends. CDR3 length: 15 residues. CDR1 and CDR2 from the germline V gene are SEHNR and FQNEAQ (reference sequence). The CDR3 region is CASSLAPSPYNEQFF. The CDR3 coding sequence is TGTGCCAGCAGCTTAGCCCCTAGCCCTTACAATGAGCAGTTCTTC.

The J gene is TRBJ1-2, the V gene TRBV30; D is unclear. There are 18 residues in the CDR3. Trimming pared 0 bases from V and 1 base from J, leaving 21 bases between. Germline V CDR1 and CDR2: GTSNPN, SVGIG (reference sequence). As DNA, the CDR3 is TGTGCCTGGAGTGTACCTTTCAGCTCGTTCTCAGGTAACTATGGCTACACCTTC. It specifies CAWSVPFSSFSGNYGYTF.

In this sample, this clone turned up a few times. This chain connects TRBV5-1 to TRBJ2-7; 11 nucleotides align to TRBD1. The CDR3 spans 14 residues. Germline V gives CDR1 SGHRS, CDR2 YFSETQ. The V segment lost 6 bases and the J segment 7 bases; nucleotides outside the gene matches: 9. The CDR3 DNA reads as TGCGCCAGCACTGCCGGGACAGGGGGTTTAGAGCAGTACTTC. Protein product: CASTAGTGGLEQYF.

This clone has just a few counts. The gene calls are TRBV28 and TRBJ2-3; 7 nucleotides agree with TRBD2. Germline assignment: CDR1 MDHEN and CDR2 SYDVKM. V gave up 6 bases and J gave up 5 bases; unmatched junction bases: 17. The CDR3 covers 17 residues. In nucleotides, the CDR3 is TGTGCCAGCAGGTCTCGAGGGGCGGGAGCCACCAAAGATACGCAGTATTTT. This encodes CASRSRGAGATKDTQYF.

CDR3 in DNA: TGTGCCAGCTCACGGTGGGGCAGGGTGGACACTGAAGCTTTCTTT. Encoded protein: CASSRWGRVDTEAFF. The chain has TRBV5-8 and TRBJ1-1; TRBD1 might be the D (5 bases). This CDR3 spans 15 amino acids. Germline lookup yields CDR1 SGHTS and CDR2 YDEGEE. Trimming took 7 bases from V and 3 from J, leaving 19 bases between them.

The chain recombines TRBV3-1 (or the pseudogene TRBV3-2) with TRBJ1-6; 8 nucleotides agree with TRBD1. The CDR3 runs to 14 residues. J lost 9 bases, V lost 7 bases, and 8 bases had no gene match. From germline, CDR1 is LGHDT and CDR2 YNNKEL (reference sequence). The CDR3 protein is CASTSGGAGSPLHF. CDR3 bases: TGTGCCAGCACCTCAGGGGGCGCGGGTTCACCCCTCCACTTT.

Only one count was recorded for this clone. The chain carries TRBV19 and TRBJ2-7, with TRBD2 identical over 12 bases. J lost 4 bases, V lost 6 bases, and 13 bases had no gene match. This CDR3 has 17 amino acids. CDR1 and CDR2 (germline): LNHDA, SQIVND (reference sequence). CDR3 bases: TGTGCCAGTAGCTCGACTAGCGGGAGTTCTCCGGTGTACGAGCAGTACTTC. Translated: CASSSTSGSSPVYEQYF.

The CDR3 protein is CASSYSIGSRYNEQFF. The CDR3, as DNA: TGTGCCAGCAGTTACTCGATAGGGAGCCGATACAATGAGCAGTTCTTC. The J gene is TRBJ2-1, the V gene TRBV6-5; D is perhaps TRBD2 (5 bases). The germline V gene encodes CDR1 MNHEY and CDR2 SVGAGI. V was trimmed by 0 bases and J by 4 bases, leaving 13 bases between them. The CDR3 is 16 amino acids.

The chain couples TRBV30 to TRBJ1-5, with TRBD1 matching 8 bases. V was pared by 2 bases and J by 6 bases, with 3 bases of the junction left unmatched. This CDR3 spans 13 amino acids. The germline CDR1 and CDR2 sequences are GTSNPN and SVGIG (reference sequence). CDR3 coding DNA: TGTGCCTGGAGTACCACAGGGGGTCAGCCCCAGCATTTT. As protein: CAWSTTGGQPQHF.

V and J are TRBV7-9 and TRBJ2-7, with 7 bases that match TRBD2. V trimming: 1 base; J trimming: 2 bases; junction bases outside the gene matches: 11. CDR3 length equals 17 residues. The germline CDR1 and CDR2 sequences are SEHNR and FQNEAQ (reference sequence). CDR3 residues: CASSLGLADGTAYEQYF. The DNA for the CDR3 is TGTGCCAGCAGCTTAGGGCTAGCGGACGGGACTGCCTACGAGCAGTACTTC. Complete variable domain (other parts from reference TRBV7-9 and TRBJ2-7): DTGVSQNPRHKITKRGQNVTFRCDPISEHNRLYWYRQTLGQGPEFLTYFQNEAQLEKSRLLSDRFSAERPKGSFSTLEIQRTEQGDSAMYLCASSLGLADGTAYEQYFGPGTRLTVT.

V and J are TRBV5-1 and TRBJ2-3; 7 bases agree with TRBD1. This CDR3 is built from 15 residues. Germline values: CDR1 SGHRS, CDR2 YFSETQ. J was trimmed by 2 bases and V by 1 base; bases with no gene match: 4. Here the CDR3 reads CASSLWGQYTDTQYF. CDR3 in DNA: TGCGCCAGCAGCTTGTGGGGACAGTACACAGATACGCAGTATTTT. The complete variable domain, with remaining parts taken from reference TRBV5-1 and TRBJ2-3, reads KAGVTQTPRYLIKTRGQQVTLSCSPISGHRSVSWYQQTPGQGLQFLFEYFSETQRNKGNFPGRFSGRQFSNSRSEMNVSTLELGDSALYLCASSLWGQYTDTQYFGPGTRLTVL.

The V and J genes are TRBV4-2 and TRBJ2-5; weak D call: TRBD2 (6 bases). This CDR3 is 15 amino acids long. CDR1 and CDR2 from the germline V gene are LGHNA and YNFKEQ. The germline V and J ends were trimmed by 2 bases and 4 bases, with 14 bases remaining between them. The CDR3 loop is CASSQRTGDRETQYF. CDR3 coding DNA: TGTGCCAGCAGCCAACGGACGGGAGATCGAGAGACCCAGTACTTC.

This chain links TRBV18 with TRBJ2-1, with 8 bases fitting TRBD1. Germline values: CDR1 KGHSH, CDR2 LQKENI. Trimming removed 5 bases from V and 8 bases from J; junction bases left unmatched: 11. The CDR3 contains 15 residues. CDR3 nucleotide sequence: TGTGCCAGCTCAGTTCTACAGGGGGTCAGCGATGAGCAGTTCTTC. Amino acids: CASSVLQGVSDEQFF.

CDR3 in DNA: TGTGCCAGCAGCGCCCGACTAGCGGGAGGAAAGACCCAGTACTTC. Protein sequence: CASSARLAGGKTQYF. The V call is TRBV3-1 (or the pseudogene TRBV3-2), the J call TRBJ2-5; 13 nucleotides agree with TRBD2. The germline CDR1 and CDR2 sequences are LGHDT and YNNKEL (reference sequence). The CDR3 has 15 amino acids. With V trimmed by 5 bases and J by 6 bases, 6 bases remained unmatched.

Regarding this clone: The same CDR3 is also encoded by other DNA sequences in this sample. V and J are TRBV28 and TRBJ2-7, with 8 bases lining up with TRBD2. Germline lookup yields CDR1 MDHEN and CDR2 SYDVKM. CDR3 length: 15 residues. The ends lost 6 bases at V and 1 base at J; junction bases unmatched: 8. Here the CDR3 reads CASRSPGTSSYEQYF. The DNA of the CDR3 is TGTGCCAGCAGGAGCCCCGGGACTAGTTCCTACGAGCAGTACTTC.

The chain uses TRBV24-1 and TRBJ2-1; 7 bases align to TRBD1. From germline, CDR1 is KGHDR and CDR2 SFDVKD. V lost 9 bases to trimming and J lost 8 bases; unmatched junction nucleotides: 15. There are 15 residues in the CDR3. The CDR3 loop reads CATSKGDRKWDEQFF. CDR3 nucleotides: TGTGCCACCTCGAAAGGGGACAGAAAATGGGATGAGCAGTTCTTC.

The chain uses TRBV7-9 and TRBJ1-5; no firm D call. The CDR3 consists of 13 residues. Deletions cut 2 bases from V and 5 bases from J, with 7 bases between. Per germline, CDR1 SEHNR and CDR2 FQNEAQ (reference sequence). Written as DNA, the CDR3 is TGTGCCAGCAGCTTATGGGGAGATCAGCCCCAGCATTTT. Amino acids: CASSLWGDQPQHF.

The chain carries TRBV11-2 and TRBJ2-7, with no clear D. CDR1 SGHAT and CDR2 FQNNGV come from the germline V gene. The CDR3 has 12 amino acids. The V gene lost 4 bases and the J gene lost 3 bases, with 7 bases spanning the gap. The CDR3 here is CASSSPYYEQYF. In DNA, the CDR3 is TGTGCCAGCAGCTCCCCCTACTACGAGCAGTACTTC.

This sequence joins TRBV5-6 and TRBJ2-1; 11 bases agree with TRBD2. The V gene end was trimmed by 2 bases and the J gene end by 7 bases; junction bases not matched to a gene: 8. The CDR3 contains 16 residues. In germline, CDR1 is SGHDT, CDR2 YYEEEE. In nucleotides, the CDR3 is TGTGCCAGCAGCTTCGGGTTAGCGGGGGGGAGGAATGAGCAGTTCTTC. As protein: CASSFGLAGGRNEQFF.

This clone is a singleton in its sample. This chain connects TRBV27 to TRBJ1-6; D ambiguous. From germline, CDR1 is MNHEY and CDR2 SMNVEV (reference sequence). This CDR3 has 14 amino acids. V was pared by 3 bases and J by 5 bases, with 8 bases between. The CDR3, as DNA: TGTGCCAGCAGTTTCACGGGGAATAATTCACCCCTCCACTTT. As protein: CASSFTGNNSPLHF.

The chain joins TRBV5-4 to TRBJ2-1; the D gene is possibly TRBD2 (6 bases). The V gene's germline CDR1 is SGHNT and CDR2 YYREEE (reference sequence). This CDR3 contains 15 residues. The V end was cut by 4 bases, the J end by 3 bases, with 14 bases between. CDR3 sequence (DNA): TGTGCCAGCAGCGGGCGACTAGGAGGCTACAATGAGCAGTTCTTC. This codes for CASSGRLGGYNEQFF.

V usage is TRBV24-1 and J usage is TRBJ1-4, with 7 bases that match TRBD1. The germline CDR1 and CDR2 sequences are KGHDR and SFDVKD. The CDR3 extends over 15 amino acids. The V segment lost 0 bases and the J segment 8 bases; nucleotides outside the gene matches: 5. This CDR3 is CATSDLDREEEKLFF. The CDR3 nucleotides are TGTGCCACCAGTGATTTGGACAGGGAGGAAGAAAAACTGTTTTTT.

The V and J genes are TRBV11-1 and TRBJ2-7; 10 bases are a match to TRBD2. V dropped 7 bases and J dropped 2; count of bases not matched to a gene: 11. Germline CDR1 and CDR2: SGHAT and FQDESV (reference sequence). The CDR3 runs to 16 residues. The chain's CDR3 is CASTASLAGAPYEQYF. Here the CDR3 DNA reads TGTGCCAGCACCGCTTCCCTAGCGGGAGCACCCTACGAGCAGTACTTC. The full variable domain, rest sourced from reference TRBV11-1 and TRBJ2-7, is EAEVAQSPRYKITEKSQAVAFWCDPISGHATLYWYRQILGQGPELLVQFQDESVVDDSQLPKDRFSAERLKGVDSTLKIQPAELGDSAMYLCASTASLAGAPYEQYFGPGTRLTVT.

This chain joins TRBV10-1 and TRBJ1-2, with 7 positions matching TRBD1. The CDR3 spans 14 residues. After removal of 0 bases from V and 6 bases from J, the junction contained 4 bases not matched to a gene. Germline V gives CDR1 WNHNN, CDR2 SYGVQD (reference sequence). The CDR3 DNA reads TGCGCCAGCAGTGAGTCAAGACAGGGTAATGGCTACACCTTC. As protein: CASSESRQGNGYTF.